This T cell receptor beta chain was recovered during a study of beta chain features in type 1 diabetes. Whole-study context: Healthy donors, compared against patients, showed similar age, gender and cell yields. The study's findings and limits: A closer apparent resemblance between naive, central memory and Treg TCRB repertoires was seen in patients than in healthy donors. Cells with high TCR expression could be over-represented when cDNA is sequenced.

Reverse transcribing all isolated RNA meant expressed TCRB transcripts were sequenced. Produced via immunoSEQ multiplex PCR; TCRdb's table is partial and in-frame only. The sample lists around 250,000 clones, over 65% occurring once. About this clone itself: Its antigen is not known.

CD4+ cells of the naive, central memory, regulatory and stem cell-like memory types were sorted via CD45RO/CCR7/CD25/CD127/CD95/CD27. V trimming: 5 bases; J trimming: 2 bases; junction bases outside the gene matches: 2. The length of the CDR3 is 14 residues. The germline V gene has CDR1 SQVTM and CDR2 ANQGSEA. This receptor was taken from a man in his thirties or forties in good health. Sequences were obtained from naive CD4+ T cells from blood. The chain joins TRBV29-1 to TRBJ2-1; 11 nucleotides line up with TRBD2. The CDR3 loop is CSVPLAGAYNEQFF. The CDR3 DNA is TGCAGCGTTCCACTAGCGGGAGCCTACAATGAGCAGTTCTTC.